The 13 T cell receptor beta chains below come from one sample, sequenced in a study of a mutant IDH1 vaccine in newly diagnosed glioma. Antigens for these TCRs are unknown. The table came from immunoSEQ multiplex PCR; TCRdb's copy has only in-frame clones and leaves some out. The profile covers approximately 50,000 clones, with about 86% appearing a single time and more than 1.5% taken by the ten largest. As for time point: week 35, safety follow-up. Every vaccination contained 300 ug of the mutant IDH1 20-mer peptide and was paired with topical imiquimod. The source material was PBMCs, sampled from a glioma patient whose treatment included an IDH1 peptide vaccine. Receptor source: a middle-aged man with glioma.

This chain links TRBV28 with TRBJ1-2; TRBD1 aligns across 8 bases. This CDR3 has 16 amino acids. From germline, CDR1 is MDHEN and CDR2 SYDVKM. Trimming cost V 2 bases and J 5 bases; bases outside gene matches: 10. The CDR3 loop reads CASSLVPQGEGYGYTF. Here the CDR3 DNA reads TGTGCCAGCAGTTTAGTCCCACAGGGGGAGGGGTATGGCTACACCTTC.

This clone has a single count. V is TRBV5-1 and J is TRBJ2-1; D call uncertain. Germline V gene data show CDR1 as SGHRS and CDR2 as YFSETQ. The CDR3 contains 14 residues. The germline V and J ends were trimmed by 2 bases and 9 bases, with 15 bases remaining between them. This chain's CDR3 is CASSFHYTTLEQFF. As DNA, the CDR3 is TGCGCCAGCAGCTTCCACTATACCACGCTTGAGCAGTTCTTC.

As DNA, the CDR3 is TGCAGTGCCTTCGAGTATGGCTACACCTTC. Encoded protein: CSAFEYGYTF. The rearrangement joins TRBV20-1 to TRBJ1-2; D is unresolved. Trimming removed 6 bases from V and 5 bases from J, with 7 bases in between. The CDR3 covers 10 residues. CDR1 is DFQATT and CDR2 is SNEGSKA in the germline V gene (reference sequence).

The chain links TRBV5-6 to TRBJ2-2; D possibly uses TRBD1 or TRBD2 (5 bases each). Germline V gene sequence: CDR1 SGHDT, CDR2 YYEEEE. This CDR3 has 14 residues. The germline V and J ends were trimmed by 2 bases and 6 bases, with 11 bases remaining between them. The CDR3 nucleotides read TGTGCCAGCAGCTTACAAAGGGGACCCGGGGAGCTGTTTTTT. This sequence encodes CASSLQRGPGELFF.

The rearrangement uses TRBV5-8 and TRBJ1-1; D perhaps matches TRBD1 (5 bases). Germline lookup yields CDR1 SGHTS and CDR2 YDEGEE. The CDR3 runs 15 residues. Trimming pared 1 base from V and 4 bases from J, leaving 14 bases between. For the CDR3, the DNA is TGTGCCAGCAGCTTGCCGGGGGTGCCCCCCACTGAAGCTTTCTTT. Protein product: CASSLPGVPPTEAFF.

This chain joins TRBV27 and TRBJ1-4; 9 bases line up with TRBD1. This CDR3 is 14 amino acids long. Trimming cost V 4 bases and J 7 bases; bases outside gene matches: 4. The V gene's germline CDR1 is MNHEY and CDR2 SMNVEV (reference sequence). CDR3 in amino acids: CASSSADRGEKLFF. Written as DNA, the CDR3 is TGTGCCAGCAGTTCTGCGGACAGGGGTGAAAAACTGTTTTTT.

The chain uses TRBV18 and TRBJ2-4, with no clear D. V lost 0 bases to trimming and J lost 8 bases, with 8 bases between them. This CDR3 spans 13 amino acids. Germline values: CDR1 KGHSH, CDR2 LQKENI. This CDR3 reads CASSPPGVDIQYF. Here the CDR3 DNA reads TGTGCCAGCTCACCACCAGGTGTTGACATTCAGTACTTC.

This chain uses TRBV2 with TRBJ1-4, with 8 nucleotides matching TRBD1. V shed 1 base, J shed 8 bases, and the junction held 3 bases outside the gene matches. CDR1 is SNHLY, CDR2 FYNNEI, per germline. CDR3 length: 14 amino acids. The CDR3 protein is CASSEGTGNEKLFF. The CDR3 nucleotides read TGTGCCAGCAGTGAAGGGACAGGGAACGAAAAACTGTTTTTT.

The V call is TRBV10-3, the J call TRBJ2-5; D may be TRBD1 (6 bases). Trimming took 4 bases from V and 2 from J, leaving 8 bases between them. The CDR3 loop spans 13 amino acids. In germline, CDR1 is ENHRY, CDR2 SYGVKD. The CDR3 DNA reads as TGTGCCATCAGTGGGACAGTACAAGAGACCCAGTACTTC. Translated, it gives CAISGTVQETQYF.

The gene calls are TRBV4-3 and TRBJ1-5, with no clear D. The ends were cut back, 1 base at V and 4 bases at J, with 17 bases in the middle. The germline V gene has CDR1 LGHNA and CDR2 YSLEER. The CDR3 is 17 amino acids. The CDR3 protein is CASSQVRGLIPNQPQHF. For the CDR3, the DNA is TGCGCCAGCAGCCAAGTCCGGGGTCTTATTCCGAATCAGCCCCAGCATTTT.

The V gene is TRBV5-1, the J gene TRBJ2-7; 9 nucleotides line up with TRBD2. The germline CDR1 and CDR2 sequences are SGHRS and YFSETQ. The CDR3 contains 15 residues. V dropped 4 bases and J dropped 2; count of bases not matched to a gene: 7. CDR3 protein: CASSPGSGRTYEQYF. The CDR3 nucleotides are TGCGCCAGCAGCCCCGGAAGCGGGAGGACCTACGAGCAGTACTTC. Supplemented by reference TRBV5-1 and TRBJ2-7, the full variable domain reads KAGVTQTPRYLIKTRGQQVTLSCSPISGHRSVSWYQQTPGQGLQFLFEYFSETQRNKGNFPGRFSGRQFSNSRSEMNVSTLELGDSALYLCASSPGSGRTYEQYFGPGTRLTVT.

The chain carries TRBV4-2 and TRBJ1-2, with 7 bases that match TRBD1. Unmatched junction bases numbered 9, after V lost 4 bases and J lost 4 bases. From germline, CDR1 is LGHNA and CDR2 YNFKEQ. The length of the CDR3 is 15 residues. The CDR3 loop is CASSPNSDRVYGYTF. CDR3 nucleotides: TGTGCCAGCAGCCCCAACTCCGACAGGGTCTATGGCTACACCTTC.

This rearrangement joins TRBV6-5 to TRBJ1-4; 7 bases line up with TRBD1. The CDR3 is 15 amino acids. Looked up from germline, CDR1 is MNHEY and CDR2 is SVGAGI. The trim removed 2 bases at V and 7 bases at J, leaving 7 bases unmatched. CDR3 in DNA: TGTGCCAGCAGTTACGGGCGCAGGGGGGCTGAAAAACTGTTTTTT. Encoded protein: CASSYGRRGAEKLFF.